This T cell receptor beta chain originates from a study of CD4+ T cells in melanoma. Study-wide results and limits: Diverse differentiation states were reported for melanoma neoantigen-specific CD4+ T cells.

With respect to this clone: Its antigen is unidentified.

Only in-frame clones appear in the TCRdb table, and some are missing; sequencing was by immunoSEQ multiplex PCR. Altogether about 9,800 clones are present, approximately 68% being singletons, with the ten largest covering about 16%. V shed 5 bases and J shed 3 bases, with 20 bases lying between them. This CDR3 contains 17 residues. Germline CDR1 reads KGHSH; CDR2 reads LQKENI. This receptor was taken from a human donor with melanoma. Sequencing input: cells from a culture (not recorded whether cultured in vitro). The chain couples TRBV18 to TRBJ1-3; maybe TRBD1 (5 bases). For the CDR3, the DNA is TGTGCCAGCTCAGCCCTTTTGGCAGGGATGTTTGGAAACACCATATATTTT. Encoded protein: CASSALLAGMFGNTIYF. Supplemented by reference TRBV18 and TRBJ1-3, the full variable domain reads NAGVMQNPRHLVRRRGQEARLRCSPMKGHSHVYWYRQLPEEGLKFMVYLQKENIIDESGMPKERFSAEFPKEGPSILRIQQVVRGDSAAYFCASSALLAGMFGNTIYFGEGSWLTVV.